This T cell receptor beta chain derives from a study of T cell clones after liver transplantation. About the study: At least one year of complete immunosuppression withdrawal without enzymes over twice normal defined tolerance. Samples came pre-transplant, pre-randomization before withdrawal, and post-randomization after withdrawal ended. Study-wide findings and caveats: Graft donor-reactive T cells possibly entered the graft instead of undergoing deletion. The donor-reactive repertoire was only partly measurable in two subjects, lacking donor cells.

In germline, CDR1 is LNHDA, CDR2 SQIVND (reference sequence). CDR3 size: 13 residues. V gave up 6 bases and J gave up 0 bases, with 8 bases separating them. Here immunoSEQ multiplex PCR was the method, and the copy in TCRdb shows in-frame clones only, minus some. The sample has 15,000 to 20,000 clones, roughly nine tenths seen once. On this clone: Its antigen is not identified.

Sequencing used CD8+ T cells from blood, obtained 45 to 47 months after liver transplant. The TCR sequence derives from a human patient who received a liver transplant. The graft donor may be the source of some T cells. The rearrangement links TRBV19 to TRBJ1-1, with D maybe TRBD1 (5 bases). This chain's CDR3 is CASRDTMNTEAFF. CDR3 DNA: TGTGCCAGTAGGGACACTATGAACACTGAAGCTTTCTTT.